Sequencing of this T cell receptor beta chain was carried out in a study of T cell responses to AZD1222 COVID-19 vaccine. Trimming took off 2 bases at V and 0 bases at J, with 5 bases between the two ends. The CDR3 has 15 residues. Per the germline V gene, CDR1 is MNHEY and CDR2 is SVGAGI. General observations from the study: Donor demographics were predominantly white British with a female majority; clonal diversity may be underestimated.

In the case of this clone: The antigen remains unidentified.

Some clones are missing from TCRdb's copy, which holds only in-frame ones; the method was immunoSEQ multiplex PCR. Among over 85,000 clones listed, more than 85% were seen once. The chain uses TRBV6-5 and TRBJ1-6; D call uncertain. Material: peripheral blood, obtained on day 0 of AZD1222 vaccination. The receptor comes from an adult in good health. In nucleotides, the CDR3 is TGTGCCAGCAGTTACGCAGGCTCCTATAATTCACCCCTCCACTTT. Its protein is CASSYAGSYNSPLHF.